Below, one T cell receptor beta chain is given with its context. Antigen specificity is unknown. This sample is part of a study of Ad26.COV2.S vaccination and SARS-CoV-2 variants. Regarding the study as a whole: It was found that vaccine and placebo recipients had similar non-spike TCR breadth. Vaccine recipients posted higher spike-specific TCR breadth than their placebo counterparts. Quantification of TCR breadth and depth may have yielded underestimates of total T cell responses.

The CDR3 sequence is 12 residues long. CDR1 is MGHRA and CDR2 is YSYEKL in the germline V gene. Between the trimmed V and J ends, which lost 4 bases and 5 bases, there was a span of 9 bases. Assay: immunoSEQ multiplex PCR; the TCRdb copy retains only in-frame clones and omits some. The profile shows approximately 340,000 clones, about 91% of them singletons. This TCR came from a human donor who had recovered from COVID-19. This specimen was peripheral blood, taken after recovery from COVID-19. The chain recombines TRBV4-1 with TRBJ2-7; a weak D match, TRBD2 (5 bases). The CDR3 bases are TGCGCCAGCAGCCCGAGGGATGACGAGCAGTACTTC. Encoded protein: CASSPRDDEQYF.